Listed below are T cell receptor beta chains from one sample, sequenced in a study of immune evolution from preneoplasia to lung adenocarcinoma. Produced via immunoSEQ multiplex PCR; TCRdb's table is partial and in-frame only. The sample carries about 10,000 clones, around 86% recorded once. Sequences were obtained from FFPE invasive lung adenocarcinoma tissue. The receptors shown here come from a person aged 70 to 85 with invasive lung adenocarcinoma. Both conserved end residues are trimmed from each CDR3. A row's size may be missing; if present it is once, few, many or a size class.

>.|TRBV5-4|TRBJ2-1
ASSGQGRYNEQF
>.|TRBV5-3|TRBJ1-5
ARSFTGLQPQH
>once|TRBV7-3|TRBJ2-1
ASSLIGGGAVEQF
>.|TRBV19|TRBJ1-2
AARQDDYGYT
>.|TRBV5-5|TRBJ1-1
ASSFRGTEAF
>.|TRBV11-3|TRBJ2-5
ASSFSGGETQY
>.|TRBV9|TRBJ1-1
ASSARGDRQGRWTEAF
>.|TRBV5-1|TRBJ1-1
ASSPPGTLRNTEAF
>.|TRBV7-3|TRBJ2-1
ASSPTGGSYNEQF
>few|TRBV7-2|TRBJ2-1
ASSLGQGTYNEQF
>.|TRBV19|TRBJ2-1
ASSMGTSGSREQF
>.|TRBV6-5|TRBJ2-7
ASGTAYEQY
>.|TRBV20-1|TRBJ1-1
SLTGGTEAF
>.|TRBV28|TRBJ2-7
ASSSTNEQY
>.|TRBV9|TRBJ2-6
ASSLLTSGANVLT
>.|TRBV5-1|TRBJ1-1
ASSPRVGGDTEAF
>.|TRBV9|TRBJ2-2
ASSHGGTGPTGELF
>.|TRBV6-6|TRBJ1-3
ASSYSGNTIY
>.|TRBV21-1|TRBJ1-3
ASSKGNQDPSGNTIY
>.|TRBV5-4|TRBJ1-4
ASSLDRRTDNEKLF
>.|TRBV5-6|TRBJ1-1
ASRQRTGTEAF
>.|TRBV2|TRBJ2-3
ASSPRTSTDTQY
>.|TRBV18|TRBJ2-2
ASSGLANTGELF
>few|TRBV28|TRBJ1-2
ASSLGGVPHGYT
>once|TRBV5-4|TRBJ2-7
ASSSGLVGEQY
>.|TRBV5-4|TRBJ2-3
ASSWRAGNTDTQY
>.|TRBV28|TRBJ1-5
ASNASGGRYQPQH
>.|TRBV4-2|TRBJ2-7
ASSGRSQSYEQY
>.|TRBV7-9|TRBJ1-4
ASSASQIFNEKLF
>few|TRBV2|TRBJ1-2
ASSERGGYT
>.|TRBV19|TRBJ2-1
ASSIQAGGPTEQF
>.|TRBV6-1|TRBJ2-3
ASSQGLAGGHVDTQY
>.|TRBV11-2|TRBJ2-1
ASSLTGGGGPWYNEQF
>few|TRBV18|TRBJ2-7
ASSLSGGTNYEQY
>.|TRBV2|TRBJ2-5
ASRRTSGEETQY
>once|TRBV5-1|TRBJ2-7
ASSLGLSNYEQY
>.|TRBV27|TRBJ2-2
ASSETIHPGELF
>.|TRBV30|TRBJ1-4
AWSGRGGEKLF
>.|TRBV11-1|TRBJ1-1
ASSLSELNTEAF
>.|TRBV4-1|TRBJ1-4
ASSLRSATNEKLF
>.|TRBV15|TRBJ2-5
ATSREGLVQETQY